A selection of T cell receptor beta chains follows, all from one sample in a study of breast tumors, draining lymph nodes, adjacent tissues. TCRdb itself ran the multiplex PCR reads through MiXCR, one entry per CDR3 protein. The table has approximately 130,000 distinct CDR3 sequences, approximately 21% seen once. Sequences were obtained from axillary lymph node tissue. These receptors all stem from a female donor with breast cancer. Some clones in this sample may be carry-over from other donors' samples. Each CDR3 is given without its conserved first and last residue.

v_gene: TRBV28
CDR3aa: ASSSSGTGIGYT

v_gene: TRBV28
CDR3aa: ASSWSGRTDAQY

v_gene: TRBV7-8
CDR3aa: ASSSPPGQAFSGANVLT

v_gene: TRBV15
CDR3aa: ATSRDQGQGNEKLF

v_gene: TRBV19
CDR3aa: ACMEDEKLF

v_gene: TRBV5-1
CDR3aa: ASSRAGTGPWNEQF

v_gene: TRBV19
CDR3aa: ASIQWRVYTGELF

v_gene: TRBV5-1
CDR3aa: ASSWGGTETLNYGYT

v_gene: TRBV5-1
CDR3aa: ASSLDTDSYQETQY

v_gene: TRBV15
CDR3aa: ATSTGHSYEQY

v_gene: TRBV10-3
CDR3aa: AITSGRPYEQY

v_gene: TRBV20-1
CDR3aa: SVGQASTDTQY

v_gene: TRBV20-1
CDR3aa: SARGRAGYT

v_gene: TRBV11-2
CDR3aa: ASSPEGKPYEKLF

v_gene: TRBV6-1
CDR3aa: ASSEGAGNGYGYT

v_gene: TRBV5-1
CDR3aa: ASSLEGGGRISEQF

v_gene: TRBV10-1
CDR3aa: ASSKLAGGSYEQY

v_gene: TRBV7-2
CDR3aa: ASSLRDRGREQPQH

v_gene: TRBV20-1
CDR3aa: SAQGGSRFSGANVLT

v_gene: TRBV5-1
CDR3aa: ASSHGTGGYNSPLH

v_gene: TRBV30
CDR3aa: ALRRSEGLYNEQF

v_gene: TRBV30
CDR3aa: AWSVRGSDYNEQF

v_gene: TRBV30
CDR3aa: AWGRLGTDTQY

v_gene: TRBV9
CDR3aa: ASSVEAGFSTDTQY

v_gene: TRBV6-1
CDR3aa: ASRPGQGPYGYT

v_gene: TRBV5-8
CDR3aa: ASSLDSSSGANVLT

v_gene: TRBV12-3/TRBV12-4
CDR3aa: ASSLRGEADTQY

v_gene: TRBV7-2
CDR3aa: ASSLDVTPTSYGHT

v_gene: TRBV5-5
CDR3aa: ASSLLQGRMSNQPQH

v_gene: TRBV28
CDR3aa: ASSFWDRAMRNTIY

v_gene: TRBV9
CDR3aa: ASSSRTGPHTDTQY

v_gene: TRBV3-1
CDR3aa: ASNRGAGEQY

v_gene: TRBV4-2
CDR3aa: ASSQEVGQVGNTGELF

v_gene: TRBV20-1
CDR3aa: SARDPLVGAYSSPLH

v_gene: TRBV3-1
CDR3aa: ASSQGISGERQETQY

v_gene: TRBV4-1
CDR3aa: ASSPRQGARGYT

v_gene: TRBV11-2
CDR3aa: ASSLYTTLTDTQY

v_gene: TRBV29-1
CDR3aa: SVRDADYNEQF

v_gene: TRBV7-9
CDR3aa: ASSLSGPAPEQY

v_gene: TRBV18
CDR3aa: ASSPPGREVAVTGELF

v_gene: TRBV9
CDR3aa: ASSVAPHQPQH

v_gene: TRBV7-2
CDR3aa: ASSFSGTAVTGELF

v_gene: TRBV5-1
CDR3aa: ASSFRDTQETQY

v_gene: TRBV6-4
CDR3aa: ASSDRPNTEAF

v_gene: TRBV4-2
CDR3aa: ASSQDPGGTGSPLH

v_gene: TRBV18
CDR3aa: GSSPPANTDTQY